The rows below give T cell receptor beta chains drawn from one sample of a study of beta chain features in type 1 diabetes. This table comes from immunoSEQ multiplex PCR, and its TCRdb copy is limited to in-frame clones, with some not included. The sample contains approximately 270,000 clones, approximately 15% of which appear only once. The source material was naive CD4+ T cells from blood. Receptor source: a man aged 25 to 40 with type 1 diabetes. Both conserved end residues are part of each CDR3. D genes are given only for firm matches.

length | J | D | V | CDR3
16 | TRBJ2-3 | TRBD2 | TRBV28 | CASSLLAGGPRDTQYF
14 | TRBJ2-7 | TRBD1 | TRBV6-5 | CASSPYTGVYEQYF
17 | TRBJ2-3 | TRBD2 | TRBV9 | CASSVHFSGRVTDTQYF
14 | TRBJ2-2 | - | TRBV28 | CASSRLVHTGELFF
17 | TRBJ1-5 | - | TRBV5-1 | CASSPDGTPNSNQPQHF
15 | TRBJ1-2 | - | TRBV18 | CASSRQKPGDGGYTF
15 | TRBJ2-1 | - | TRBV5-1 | CASSLAGGAYNEQFF
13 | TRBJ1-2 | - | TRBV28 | CASSLSLNGDYTF
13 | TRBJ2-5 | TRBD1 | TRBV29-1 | CSAWGQGGETQYF
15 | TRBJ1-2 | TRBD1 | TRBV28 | CASTNSPWTGYGYTF
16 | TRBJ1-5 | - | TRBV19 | CASSIVGDNSNQPQHF
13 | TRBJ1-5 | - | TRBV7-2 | CASSLVPEQPQHF
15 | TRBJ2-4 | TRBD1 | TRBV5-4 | CASSTRTGEKNIQYF
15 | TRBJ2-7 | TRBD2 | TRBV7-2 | CASSLAGTSGSWSYF
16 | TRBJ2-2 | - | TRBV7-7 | CASSLAVAENTGELFF
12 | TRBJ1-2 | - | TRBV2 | CASGASSYGYTF
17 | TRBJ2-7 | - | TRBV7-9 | CASSSPPPRTTIYEQYF
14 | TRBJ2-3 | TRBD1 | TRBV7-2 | CASRPDRDTHTQYF
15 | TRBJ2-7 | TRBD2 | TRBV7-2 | CASNLGLAGKYEQYF
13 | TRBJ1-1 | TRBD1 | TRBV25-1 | CASSETGVTEAFF
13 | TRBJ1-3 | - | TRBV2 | CASSVLSGNTIYF
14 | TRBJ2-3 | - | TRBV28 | CASSTAGKTDTQYF
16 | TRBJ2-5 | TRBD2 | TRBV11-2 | CASSFGSSGAGETQYF
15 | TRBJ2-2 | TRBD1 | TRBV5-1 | CASSMTGPNTGELFF
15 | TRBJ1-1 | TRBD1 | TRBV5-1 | CASSSRQGLNTEAFF
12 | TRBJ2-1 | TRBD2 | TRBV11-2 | CASSRGSNEQFF
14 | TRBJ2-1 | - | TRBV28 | CASSLTGIYNEQFF
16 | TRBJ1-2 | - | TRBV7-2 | CASSLAAAVPNYGYTF
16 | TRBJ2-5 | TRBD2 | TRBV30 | CAWSVIPLAGEETQYF
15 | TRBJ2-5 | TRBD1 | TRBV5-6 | CASSRGQVYQETQYF
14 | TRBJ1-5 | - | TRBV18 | CASSPLGGNQPQHF
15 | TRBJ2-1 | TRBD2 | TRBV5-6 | CASSLLGGVHNEQFF
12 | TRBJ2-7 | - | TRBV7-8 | CASARGSDEQYF
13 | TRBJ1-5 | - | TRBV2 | CASKGDNNQPQHF
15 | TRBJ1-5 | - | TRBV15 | CATSRDRYSNQPQHF
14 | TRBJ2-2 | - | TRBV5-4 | CASSSPRGTGELFF
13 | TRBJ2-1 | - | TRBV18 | CASSLSSYNEQFF
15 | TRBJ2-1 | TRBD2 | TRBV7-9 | CASSRTSGAYNEQFF
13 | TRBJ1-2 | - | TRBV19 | CASRPNRDQGYTF
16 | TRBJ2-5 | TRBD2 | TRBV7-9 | CASSSIAGRGEETQYF
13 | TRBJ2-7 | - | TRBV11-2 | CASSFRGGYEQYF
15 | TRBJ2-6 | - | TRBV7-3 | CASSLYGSGANVLTF